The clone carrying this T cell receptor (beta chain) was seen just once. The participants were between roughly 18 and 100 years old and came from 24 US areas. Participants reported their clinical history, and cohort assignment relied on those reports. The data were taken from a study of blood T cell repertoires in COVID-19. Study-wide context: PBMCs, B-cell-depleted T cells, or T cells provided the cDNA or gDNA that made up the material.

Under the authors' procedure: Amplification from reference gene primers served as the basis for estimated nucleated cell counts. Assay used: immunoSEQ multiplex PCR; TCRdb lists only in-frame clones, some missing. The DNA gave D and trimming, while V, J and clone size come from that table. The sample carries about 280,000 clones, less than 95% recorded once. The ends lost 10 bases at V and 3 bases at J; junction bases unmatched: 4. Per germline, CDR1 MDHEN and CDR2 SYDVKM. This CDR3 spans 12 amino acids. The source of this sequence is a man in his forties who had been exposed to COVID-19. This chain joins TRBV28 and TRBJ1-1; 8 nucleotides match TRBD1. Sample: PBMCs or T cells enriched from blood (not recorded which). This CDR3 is CATVTGDTEAFF. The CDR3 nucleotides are TGTGCCACCGTGACAGGGGACACTGAAGCTTTCTTT.